These T cell receptor beta chains were read from a single sample in a study of beta chain features in type 1 diabetes. Assay: immunoSEQ multiplex PCR; the TCRdb copy retains only in-frame clones and omits some. The sample consists of about 150,000 clones, over 7.5% of them appearing once. Sample: central memory CD4+ T cells from blood. The receptors derive from a man aged 18 to 30 in good health. CDR3s include the opening cysteine and the closing phenylalanine or tryptophan. A D gene is named only where the DNA matches it firmly. Only some rows state a clone size, as once, few, many or a class for expanded clones.

v_gene: TRBV5-1
abundance: few
j_gene: TRBJ2-3
d_gene: TRBD2
CDR3aa: CASSLGSGRVTQYF
CDR3nt: TGCGCCAGCAGCTTGGGTAGCGGGAGGGTTACGCAGTATTTT

v_gene: TRBV30
abundance: few
j_gene: TRBJ2-3
d_gene: NA
CDR3aa: CAWRAVWGDTDTQYF
CDR3nt: TGTGCCTGGAGGGCCGTTTGGGGGGACACAGATACGCAGTATTTT

v_gene: TRBV5-4
abundance: NA
j_gene: TRBJ2-1
d_gene: TRBD2
CDR3aa: CASSPRTSGSNEQFF
CDR3nt: TGTGCCAGCAGCCCTAGGACTAGCGGGAGCAATGAGCAGTTCTTC

v_gene: TRBV12-5
abundance: NA
j_gene: TRBJ2-5
d_gene: TRBD1
CDR3aa: CASGLVMTGTETQYF
CDR3nt: TGTGCTAGTGGTTTGGTAATGACAGGGACCGAGACCCAGTACTTC

v_gene: TRBV4-3
abundance: few
j_gene: TRBJ1-1
d_gene: NA
CDR3aa: CASSPAGGTAFF
CDR3nt: TGCGCCAGCAGCCCTGCGGGGGGGACAGCTTTCTTT

v_gene: TRBV4-3
abundance: NA
j_gene: TRBJ2-6
d_gene: NA
CDR3aa: CASSHSGAGANVLTF
CDR3nt: TGCGCCAGCAGCCACTCAGGGGCTGGGGCCAACGTCCTGACTTTC

v_gene: TRBV5-4
abundance: NA
j_gene: TRBJ2-2
d_gene: TRBD1
CDR3aa: CASSSWTGNGELFF
CDR3nt: TGTGCCAGCAGCTCCTGGACAGGGAACGGGGAGCTGTTTTTT

v_gene: TRBV9
abundance: many
j_gene: TRBJ2-7
d_gene: NA
CDR3aa: CASSVGRGREQYF
CDR3nt: TGTGCCAGCAGCGTAGGCAGGGGACGCGAGCAGTACTTC

v_gene: TRBV27
abundance: few
j_gene: TRBJ2-7
d_gene: TRBD2
CDR3aa: CASSSLAGTYEQYF
CDR3nt: TGTGCCAGCAGTTCCCTAGCGGGCACCTACGAGCAGTACTTC

v_gene: TRBV11-2
abundance: few
j_gene: TRBJ1-1
d_gene: NA
CDR3aa: CASSLEVGANTEAFF
CDR3nt: TGTGCCAGCAGCTTAGAAGTAGGGGCGAACACTGAAGCTTTCTTT

v_gene: TRBV6-6
abundance: NA
j_gene: TRBJ2-1
d_gene: NA
CDR3aa: CASVSGGAYNEQFF
CDR3nt: TGTGCCAGCGTCTCGGGGGGCGCCTACAATGAGCAGTTCTTC

v_gene: TRBV30
abundance: NA
j_gene: TRBJ1-2
d_gene: TRBD1
CDR3aa: CAWTQQGSGYGYTF
CDR3nt: TGTGCCTGGACCCAACAGGGGTCGGGCTATGGCTACACCTTC

v_gene: TRBV5-4
abundance: few
j_gene: TRBJ2-6
d_gene: TRBD1
CDR3aa: CASSPGQGAHSGANVLTF
CDR3nt: TGTGCCAGCAGCCCGGGACAGGGGGCCCACTCTGGGGCCAACGTCCTGACTTTC

v_gene: TRBV27
abundance: few
j_gene: TRBJ2-7
d_gene: TRBD2
CDR3aa: CASSLGTSGSSMQYF
CDR3nt: TGTGCCAGCAGCCTCGGAACTAGCGGGAGTTCGATGCAGTACTTC

v_gene: TRBV4-3
abundance: many
j_gene: TRBJ2-2
d_gene: NA
CDR3aa: CASSQEGTGYTGELFF
CDR3nt: TGCGCCAGCAGCCAAGAAGGGACTGGTTACACCGGGGAGCTGTTTTTT

v_gene: TRBV29-1
abundance: many
j_gene: TRBJ2-2
d_gene: TRBD1
CDR3aa: CSVELRDRVAGELFF
CDR3nt: TGCAGCGTTGAATTAAGGGACAGGGTGGCCGGGGAGCTGTTTTTT

v_gene: TRBV28
abundance: NA
j_gene: TRBJ2-7
d_gene: NA
CDR3aa: CASTPAVGGYEQYF
CDR3nt: TGTGCCAGCACCCCCGCAGTCGGGGGCTACGAGCAGTACTTC

v_gene: TRBV4-2
abundance: NA
j_gene: TRBJ2-1
d_gene: NA
CDR3aa: CASSQDFFGEQFF
CDR3nt: TGTGCCAGCAGCCAAGATTTCTTCGGTGAGCAGTTCTTC

v_gene: TRBV7-2
abundance: NA
j_gene: TRBJ1-5
d_gene: NA
CDR3aa: CASSQNGGIGNQPQHF
CDR3nt: TGTGCCAGCAGCCAAAATGGGGGGATAGGCAATCAGCCCCAGCATTTT

v_gene: TRBV6-5
abundance: NA
j_gene: TRBJ1-1
d_gene: NA
CDR3aa: CASSWYGGTEAFF
CDR3nt: TGTGCCAGCAGTTGGTACGGGGGGACTGAAGCTTTCTTT

v_gene: TRBV5-1
abundance: NA
j_gene: TRBJ2-7
d_gene: NA
CDR3aa: CASSFYQGSEQYF
CDR3nt: TGCGCCAGCAGCTTCTACCAGGGGAGCGAGCAGTACTTC

v_gene: TRBV7-2
abundance: NA
j_gene: TRBJ1-3
d_gene: NA
CDR3aa: CASSPRVGGSGNTIYF
CDR3nt: TGTGCCAGCAGCCCTCGTGTTGGGGGGAGCGGAAACACCATATATTTT

v_gene: TRBV7-7
abundance: many
j_gene: TRBJ2-5
d_gene: TRBD1
CDR3aa: CASSVDRVETQYF
CDR3nt: TGTGCCAGCAGCGTCGACAGGGTGGAGACCCAGTACTTC

v_gene: TRBV29-1
abundance: NA
j_gene: TRBJ1-4
d_gene: NA
CDR3aa: CSVWTWGEKLFF
CDR3nt: TGCAGCGTTTGGACTTGGGGTGAAAAACTGTTTTTT

v_gene: TRBV10-3
abundance: NA
j_gene: TRBJ2-1
d_gene: TRBD2
CDR3aa: CAIRRLAGGPDEQFF
CDR3nt: TGTGCCATCAGAAGACTAGCGGGAGGGCCTGATGAGCAGTTCTTC

v_gene: TRBV4-2
abundance: NA
j_gene: TRBJ2-7
d_gene: TRBD2
CDR3aa: CASSKGGSSYEQYF
CDR3nt: TGTGCCAGCAGTAAAGGCGGGAGCTCCTACGAGCAGTACTTC

v_gene: TRBV9
abundance: NA
j_gene: TRBJ2-4
d_gene: TRBD1
CDR3aa: CASSESIIGQGKNIQYF
CDR3nt: TGTGCCAGCAGCGAATCAATAATAGGACAGGGGAAGAACATTCAGTACTTC